This TCR beta chain was found in a study of shared clonotypes between healthy human individuals. Study background: Each donor contributed plates that comprised three CD4 naive, three CD4 memory, two CD8 naive and one CD8 memory.

Partitioning of CD4+ cells yielded a CD45RA+ naive subset and a CD45RA-negative memory subset. Deletions cut 6 bases from V and 5 bases from J, with 22 bases between. The CDR3 is 16 residues long. CDR1 is MNHNY and CDR2 is SVGAGI in the germline V gene (reference sequence). The method was immunoSEQ multiplex PCR; TCRdb's version includes in-frame clones alone and lacks a portion of them. The data contain 1 million to 1.3 million clones, 75% to 80% of them singletons. This rearrangement joins TRBV6-6 to TRBJ1-2, with a weak D call TRBD1 (5 bases). This receptor was obtained from a man aged 18-30 years in good health. Some clones in this sample may be carry-over from other donors' samples. Input material: memory CD4+ T cells from PBMCs. Stated subset: CD45RA-negative fraction. The CDR3 bases are TGTGCCAGCAGGCCCCCCCGGGACGGTCCATCGTATGGCTACACCTTC. Protein sequence: CASRPPRDGPSYGYTF.